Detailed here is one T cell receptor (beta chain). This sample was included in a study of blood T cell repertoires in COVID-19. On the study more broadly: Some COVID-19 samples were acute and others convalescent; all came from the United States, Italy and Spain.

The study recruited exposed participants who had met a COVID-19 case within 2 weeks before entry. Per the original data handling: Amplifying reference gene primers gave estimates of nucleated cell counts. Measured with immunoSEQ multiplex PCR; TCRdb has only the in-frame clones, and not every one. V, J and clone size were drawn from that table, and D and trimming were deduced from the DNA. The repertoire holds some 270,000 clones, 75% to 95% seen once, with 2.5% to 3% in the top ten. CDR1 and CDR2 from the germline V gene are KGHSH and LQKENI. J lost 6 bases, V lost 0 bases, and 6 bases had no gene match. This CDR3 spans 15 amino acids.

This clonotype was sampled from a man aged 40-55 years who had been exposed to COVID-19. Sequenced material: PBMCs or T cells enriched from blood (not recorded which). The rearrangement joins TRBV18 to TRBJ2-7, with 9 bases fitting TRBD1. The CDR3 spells CASSPPVQGAFEQYF. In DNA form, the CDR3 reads TGTGCCAGCTCACCACCCGTACAGGGGGCCTTCGAGCAGTACTTC.